This entry concerns a single T cell receptor beta chain. These data are taken from a study of technical replicates of blood from several donors. TCRdb's table, derived via immunoSEQ multiplex PCR, lists solely in-frame clones and lacks some. The data hold about 80,000 clones, with around nine tenths observed a single time. Looked up from germline, CDR1 is SGDLS and CDR2 is YYNGEE. The CDR3 loop spans 12 amino acids. The germline V and J ends were trimmed by 3 bases and 6 bases, with 6 bases remaining between them. The chain is built from TRBV9 and TRBJ2-2, with unresolved D. The TCR comes from a human donor in good health. The sample was T cells isolated from PBMCs. CDR3 protein: CASSETAGELFF. CDR3 sequence (DNA): TGTGCCAGCAGCGAAACGGCCGGGGAGCTGTTTTTT.